The clone carrying this T cell receptor beta chain showed up many times. The antigen is not known. CDR3 length: 15 amino acids. The V and J ends lost 5 bases and 6 bases, in that order; junction bases with no gene match: 6. In germline, CDR1 is SGHTA, CDR2 FQGNSA. TCRdb recomputed calls from the reads with MiXCR, one row per CDR3 protein. Of roughly 280,000 distinct CDR3 sequences in the sample, about 20% were seen once. This specimen belongs to a study of T cell repertoires in cytomegalovirus infection. Study context: Epitope selection comprised recently identified HLA-C-restricted CMV epitopes and well-studied HLA-B-restricted CMV epitopes. The public TCR beta signatures pointed to both CMV infection and matching HLA type. General study points: Dominating the ex vivo response were HLA-C-restricted CMV-specific TCR beta clonotypes. Pooled public TCR beta family frequency picked out CMV carriers with the relevant HLA.

The source is a human donor in good health (CMV status not recorded). Some clones in this sample may be carry-over from other donors' samples. Material: cultured PBMCs, obtained from culture after CMV antigen stimulation. This chain links TRBV7-2 with TRBJ2-1; TRBD2 agrees at 11 bases. In DNA, the CDR3 is TGTGCCAGCAGCCCAGGTAGCGGGAGGGGCAATGAGCAGTTCTTC. Translating it yields CASSPGSGRGNEQFF.